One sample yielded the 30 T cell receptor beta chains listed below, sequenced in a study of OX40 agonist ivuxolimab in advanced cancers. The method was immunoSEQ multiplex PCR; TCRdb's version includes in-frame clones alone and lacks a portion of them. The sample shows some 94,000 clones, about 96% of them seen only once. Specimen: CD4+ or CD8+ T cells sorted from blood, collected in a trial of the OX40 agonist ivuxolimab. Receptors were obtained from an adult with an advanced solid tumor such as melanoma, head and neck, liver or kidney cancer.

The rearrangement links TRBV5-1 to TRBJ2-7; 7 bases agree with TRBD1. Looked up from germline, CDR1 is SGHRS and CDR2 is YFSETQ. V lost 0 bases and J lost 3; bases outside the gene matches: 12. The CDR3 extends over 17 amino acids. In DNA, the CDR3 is TGCGCCAGCAGCTTGGCAGAGGGGGCCGGTTGGGTCTACGAGCAGTACTTC. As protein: CASSLAEGAGWVYEQYF.

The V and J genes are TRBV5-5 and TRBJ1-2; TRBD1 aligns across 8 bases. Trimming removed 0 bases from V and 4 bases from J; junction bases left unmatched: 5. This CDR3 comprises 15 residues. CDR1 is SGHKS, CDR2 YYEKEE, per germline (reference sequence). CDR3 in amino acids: CASSLAPGTGYGYTF. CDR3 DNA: TGTGCCAGCAGCTTGGCCCCCGGGACAGGCTATGGCTACACCTTC.

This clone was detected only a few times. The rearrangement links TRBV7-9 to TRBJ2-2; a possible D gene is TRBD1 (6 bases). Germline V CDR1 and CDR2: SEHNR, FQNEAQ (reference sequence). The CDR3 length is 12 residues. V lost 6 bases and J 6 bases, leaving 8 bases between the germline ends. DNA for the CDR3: TGTGCCAGCAGGAGGGGGTCCGGGGAGCTGTTTTTT. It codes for CASRRGSGELFF.

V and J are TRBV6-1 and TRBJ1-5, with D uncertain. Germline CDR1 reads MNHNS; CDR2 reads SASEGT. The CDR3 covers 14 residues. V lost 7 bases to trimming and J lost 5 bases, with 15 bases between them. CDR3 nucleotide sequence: TGTGCCAGCACCGAGGGAACCTGGGATCAGCCCCAGCATTTT. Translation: CASTEGTWDQPQHF.

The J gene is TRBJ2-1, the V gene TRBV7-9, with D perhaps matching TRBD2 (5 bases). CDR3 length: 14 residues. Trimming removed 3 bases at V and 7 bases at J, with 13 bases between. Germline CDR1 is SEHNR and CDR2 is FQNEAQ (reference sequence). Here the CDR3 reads CASSFALAQNEQFF. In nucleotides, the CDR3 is TGTGCCAGCAGCTTCGCTCTAGCCCAGAATGAGCAGTTCTTC.

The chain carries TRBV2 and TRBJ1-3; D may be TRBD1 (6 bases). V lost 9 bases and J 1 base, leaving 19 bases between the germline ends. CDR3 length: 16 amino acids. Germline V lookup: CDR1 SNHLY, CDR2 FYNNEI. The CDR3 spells CARMGGGSSSGNTIYF. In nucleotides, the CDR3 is TGTGCCAGAATGGGAGGGGGGAGTTCGTCTGGAAACACCATATATTTT.

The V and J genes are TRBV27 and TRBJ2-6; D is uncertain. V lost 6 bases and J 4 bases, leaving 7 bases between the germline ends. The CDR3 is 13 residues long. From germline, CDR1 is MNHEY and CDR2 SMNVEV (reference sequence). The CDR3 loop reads CASSPRGANVLTF. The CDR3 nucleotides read TGTGCCAGCAGCCCCCGGGGGGCCAACGTCCTGACTTTC.

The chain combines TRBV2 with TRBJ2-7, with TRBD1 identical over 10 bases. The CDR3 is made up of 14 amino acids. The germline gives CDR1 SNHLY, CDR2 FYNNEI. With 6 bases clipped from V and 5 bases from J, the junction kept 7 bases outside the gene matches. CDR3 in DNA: TGTGCCAGCAGCCTGACAGGGGGCATCGACGAGCAGTACTTC. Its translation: CASSLTGGIDEQYF.

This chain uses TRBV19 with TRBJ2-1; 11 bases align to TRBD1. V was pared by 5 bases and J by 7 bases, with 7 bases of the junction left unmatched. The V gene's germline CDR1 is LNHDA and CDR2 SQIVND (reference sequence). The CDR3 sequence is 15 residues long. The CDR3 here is CASSASDRGPNEQFF. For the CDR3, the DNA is TGTGCCAGTAGTGCCTCGGACAGGGGGCCGAATGAGCAGTTCTTC.

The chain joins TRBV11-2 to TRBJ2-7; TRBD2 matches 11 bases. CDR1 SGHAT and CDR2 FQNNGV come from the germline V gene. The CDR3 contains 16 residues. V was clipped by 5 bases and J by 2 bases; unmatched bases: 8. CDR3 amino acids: CASSPPGLAATYEQYF. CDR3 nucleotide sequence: TGTGCCAGCAGCCCCCCGGGACTAGCGGCCACCTACGAGCAGTACTTC.

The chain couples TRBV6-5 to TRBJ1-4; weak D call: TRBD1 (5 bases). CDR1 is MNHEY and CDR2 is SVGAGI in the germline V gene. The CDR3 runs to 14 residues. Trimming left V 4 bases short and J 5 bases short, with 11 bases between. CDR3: CASSWETENEKLFF. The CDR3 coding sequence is TGTGCCAGCAGTTGGGAGACAGAGAATGAAAAACTGTTTTTT.

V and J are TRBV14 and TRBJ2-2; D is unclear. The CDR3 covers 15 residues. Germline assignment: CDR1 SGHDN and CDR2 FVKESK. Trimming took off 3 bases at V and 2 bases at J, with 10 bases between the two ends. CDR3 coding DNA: TGTGCCAGCAGCCAGCGACAAAGTAACACCGGGGAGCTGTTTTTT. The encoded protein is CASSQRQSNTGELFF. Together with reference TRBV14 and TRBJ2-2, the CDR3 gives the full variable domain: EAGVTQFPSHSVIEKGQTVTLRCDPISGHDNLYWYRRVMGKEIKFLLHFVKESKQDESGMPNNRFLAERTGGTYSTLKVQPAELEDSGVYFCASSQRQSNTGELFFGEGSRLTVL.

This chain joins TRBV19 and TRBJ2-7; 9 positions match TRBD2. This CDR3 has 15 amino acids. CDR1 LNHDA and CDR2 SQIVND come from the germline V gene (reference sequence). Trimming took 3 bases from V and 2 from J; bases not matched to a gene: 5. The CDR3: CASSIASGTAYEQYF. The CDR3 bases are TGTGCCAGTAGTATCGCTAGCGGGACCGCCTACGAGCAGTACTTC.

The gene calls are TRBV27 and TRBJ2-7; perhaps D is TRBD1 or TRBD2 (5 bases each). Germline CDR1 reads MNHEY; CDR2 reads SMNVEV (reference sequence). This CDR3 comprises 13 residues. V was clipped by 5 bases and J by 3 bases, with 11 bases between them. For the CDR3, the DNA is TGTGCCAGCAGTCCTGGGACCAGCTACGAGCAGTACTTC. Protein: CASSPGTSYEQYF.

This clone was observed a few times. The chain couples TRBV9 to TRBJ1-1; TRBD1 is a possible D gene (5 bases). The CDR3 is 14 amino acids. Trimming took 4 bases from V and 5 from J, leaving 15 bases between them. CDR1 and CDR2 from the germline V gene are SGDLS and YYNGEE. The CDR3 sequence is CASSPLSRGTEAFF. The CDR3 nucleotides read TGTGCCAGCAGCCCCCTTAGTCGGGGGACTGAAGCTTTCTTT.

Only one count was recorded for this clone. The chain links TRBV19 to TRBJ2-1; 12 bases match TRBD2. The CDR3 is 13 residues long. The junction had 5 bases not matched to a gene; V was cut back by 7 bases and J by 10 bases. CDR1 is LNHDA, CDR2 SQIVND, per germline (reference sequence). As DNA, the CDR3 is TGTGCCAGTACTAGCGGGGGGGCCCGGGAGCAGTTCTTC. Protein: CASTSGGAREQFF.

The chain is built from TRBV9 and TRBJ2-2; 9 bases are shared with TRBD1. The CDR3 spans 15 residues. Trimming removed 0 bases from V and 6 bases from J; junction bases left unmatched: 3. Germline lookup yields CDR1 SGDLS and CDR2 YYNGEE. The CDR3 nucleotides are TGTGCCAGCAGCGTAGTGGGGACAGGGTCCGGGGAGCTGTTTTTT. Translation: CASSVVGTGSGELFF.

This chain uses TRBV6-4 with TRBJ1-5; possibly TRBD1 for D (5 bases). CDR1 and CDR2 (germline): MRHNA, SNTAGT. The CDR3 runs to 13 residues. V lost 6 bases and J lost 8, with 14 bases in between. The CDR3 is CASRGSRGKPQHF. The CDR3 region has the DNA TGTGCCAGCAGGGGGAGTCGGGGGAAGCCCCAGCATTTT.

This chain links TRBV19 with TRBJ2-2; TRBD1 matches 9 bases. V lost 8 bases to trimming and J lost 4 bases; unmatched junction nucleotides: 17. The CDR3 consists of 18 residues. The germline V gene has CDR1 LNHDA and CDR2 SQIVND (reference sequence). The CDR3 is CASSWGDRESGSTGELFF. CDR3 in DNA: TGTGCCAGTTCCTGGGGGGACAGGGAGAGCGGCAGCACCGGGGAGCTGTTTTTT.

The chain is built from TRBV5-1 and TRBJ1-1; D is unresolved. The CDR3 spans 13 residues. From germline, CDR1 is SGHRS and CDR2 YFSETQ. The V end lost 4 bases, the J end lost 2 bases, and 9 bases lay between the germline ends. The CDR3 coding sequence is TGCGCCAGCAGCCCTCTCCCAAACACTGAAGCTTTCTTT. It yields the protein CASSPLPNTEAFF.

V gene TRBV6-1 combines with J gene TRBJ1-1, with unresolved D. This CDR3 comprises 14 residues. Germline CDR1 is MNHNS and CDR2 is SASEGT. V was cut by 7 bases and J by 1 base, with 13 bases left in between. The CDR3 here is CASKFEGWNTEAFF. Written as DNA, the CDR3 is TGTGCCAGCAAATTTGAGGGCTGGAACACTGAAGCTTTCTTT.

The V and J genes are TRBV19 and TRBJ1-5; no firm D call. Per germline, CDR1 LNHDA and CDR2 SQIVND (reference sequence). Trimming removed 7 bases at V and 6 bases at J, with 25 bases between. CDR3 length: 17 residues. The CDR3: CASTLDPLVSPGQPQHF. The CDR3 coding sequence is TGTGCCAGTACCCTGGACCCCCTGGTGAGCCCCGGTCAGCCCCAGCATTTT.

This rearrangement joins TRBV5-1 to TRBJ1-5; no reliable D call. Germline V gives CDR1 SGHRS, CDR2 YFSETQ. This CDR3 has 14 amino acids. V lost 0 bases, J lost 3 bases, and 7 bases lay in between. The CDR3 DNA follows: TGCGCCAGCAGCTTGGAGGGTCCCAATCAGCCCCAGCATTTT. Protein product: CASSLEGPNQPQHF. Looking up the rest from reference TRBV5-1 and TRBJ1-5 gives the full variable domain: KAGVTQTPRYLIKTRGQQVTLSCSPISGHRSVSWYQQTPGQGLQFLFEYFSETQRNKGNFPGRFSGRQFSNSRSEMNVSTLELGDSALYLCASSLEGPNQPQHFGDGTRLSIL.

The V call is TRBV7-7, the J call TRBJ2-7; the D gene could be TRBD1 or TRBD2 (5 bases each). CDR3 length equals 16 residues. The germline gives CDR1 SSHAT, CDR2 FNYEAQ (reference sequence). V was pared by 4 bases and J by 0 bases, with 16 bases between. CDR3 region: CASSSEPGPSSYEQYF. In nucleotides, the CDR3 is TGTGCCAGCAGCTCAGAACCGGGGCCAAGCTCCTACGAGCAGTACTTC.

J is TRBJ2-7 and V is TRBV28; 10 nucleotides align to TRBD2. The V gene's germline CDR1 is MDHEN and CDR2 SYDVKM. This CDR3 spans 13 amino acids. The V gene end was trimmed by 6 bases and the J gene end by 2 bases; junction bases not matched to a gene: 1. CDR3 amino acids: CASSGLAAYEQYF. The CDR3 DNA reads TGTGCCAGCAGCGGACTAGCGGCCTACGAGCAGTACTTC.

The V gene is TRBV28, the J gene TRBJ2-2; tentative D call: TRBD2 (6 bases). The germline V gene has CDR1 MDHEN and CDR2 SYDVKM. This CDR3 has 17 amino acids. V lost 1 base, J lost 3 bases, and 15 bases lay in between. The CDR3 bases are TGTGCCAGCAGTTTATCCCGTTCCGGGACTTACACCGGGGAGCTGTTTTTT. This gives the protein CASSLSRSGTYTGELFF.

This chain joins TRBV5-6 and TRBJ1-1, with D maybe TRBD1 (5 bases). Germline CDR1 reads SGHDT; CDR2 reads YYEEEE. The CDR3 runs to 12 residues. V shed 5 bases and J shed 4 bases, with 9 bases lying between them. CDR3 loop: CASSAGSTEAFF. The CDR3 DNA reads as TGTGCCAGCAGTGCAGGGAGCACTGAAGCTTTCTTT.

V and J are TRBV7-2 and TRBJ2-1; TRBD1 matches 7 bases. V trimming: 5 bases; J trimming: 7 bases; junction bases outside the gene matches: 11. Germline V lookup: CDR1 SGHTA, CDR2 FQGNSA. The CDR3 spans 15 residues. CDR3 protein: CASSKPGQYFNEQFF. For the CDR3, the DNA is TGTGCCAGCAGCAAACCGGGACAGTACTTTAATGAGCAGTTCTTC.

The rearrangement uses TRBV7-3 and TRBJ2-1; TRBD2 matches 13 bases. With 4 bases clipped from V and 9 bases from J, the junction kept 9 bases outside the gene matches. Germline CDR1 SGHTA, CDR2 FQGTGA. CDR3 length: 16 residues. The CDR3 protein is CASSYRTSGSVSEQFF. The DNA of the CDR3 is TGTGCCAGCAGCTACCGGACTAGCGGGAGTGTAAGTGAGCAGTTCTTC. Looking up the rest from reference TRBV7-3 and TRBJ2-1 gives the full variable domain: GAGVSQTPSNKVTEKGKYVELRCDPISGHTALYWYRQSLGQGPEFLIYFQGTGAADDSGLPNDRFFAVRPEGSVSTLKIQRTERGDSAVYLCASSYRTSGSVSEQFFGPGTRLTVL.

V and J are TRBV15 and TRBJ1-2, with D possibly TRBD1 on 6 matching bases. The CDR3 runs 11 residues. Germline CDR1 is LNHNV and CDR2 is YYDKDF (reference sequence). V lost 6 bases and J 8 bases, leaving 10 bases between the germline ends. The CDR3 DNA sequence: TGTGCCACCAGTGGGGGGCAGGGCTACACCTTC. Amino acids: CATSGGQGYTF.